One sample yielded the 5 T cell receptor beta chains listed below, sequenced in a study of CD8+CD57+ T cells in acquired aplastic anemia. Both TCR beta VDJ combination and CDR3 sequence profiling were carried out. Genomic DNA was the template for this profiling. MiXCR was run by TCRdb on the reads, yielding one entry per CDR3 protein. The data hold under 200,000 distinct CDR3 sequences, with under 70% observed a single time. The sequenced sample was sorted CD4+, CD8+, or CD8+CD57+ T cells (not recorded which) from PBMCs. The receptors were gathered from a human donor with severe aplastic anemia or a healthy control (not recorded which).

About this clonotype: A read error may explain this, as a much larger clone is one base away. The chain joins TRBV12-3 or TRBV12-4 to TRBJ1-5, with unresolved D. The CDR3 is 15 residues long. This CDR3 is CASSLKDRLDQSQHF. CDR3 nucleotides: TGTGCCAGCAGTTTAAAGGACCGACTAGATCAGTCCCAGCATTTT.

The rearrangement uses TRBV7-3 and TRBJ2-6; D gene unclear. The germline V and J ends were trimmed by 8 bases and 4 bases, with 9 bases remaining between them. In germline, CDR1 is SGHTA, CDR2 FQGTGA. CDR3 size: 13 residues. In DNA form, the CDR3 reads TGTGCCAGCTCTCTAGGGGGGGCCAACGTCCTGACTTTC. Its protein is CASSLGGANVLTF.

V gene TRBV19 combines with J gene TRBJ1-2, with a tentative D call TRBD1 (6 bases). Germline loops: CDR1 LNHDA, CDR2 SQIVND (reference sequence). Trimming removed 6 bases at V and 4 bases at J, with 9 bases between. This CDR3 has 12 amino acids. As DNA, the CDR3 is TGTGCCAGTAGCGGGGGGGCCTATGGCTACACCTTC. The encoded protein is CASSGGAYGYTF.

The chain couples TRBV7-3 to TRBJ2-3; 15 nucleotides align to TRBD2. The CDR3 has 17 residues. Germline CDR1 SGHTA, CDR2 FQGTGA. V was pared by 5 bases and J by 2 bases, with 5 bases of the junction left unmatched. CDR3 bases: TGTGCCAGCAGCCCGGGACTAGCGGGAGGAACCACAGATACGCAGTATTTT. This codes for CASSPGLAGGTTDTQYF.

The count of this clonotype is one. This chain uses TRBV20-1 with TRBJ1-1; D perhaps matches TRBD1 (6 bases). Trimming stripped 5 bases from V and 3 bases from J, with 13 bases between. From germline, CDR1 is DFQATT and CDR2 SNEGSKA (reference sequence). The CDR3 runs to 13 residues. Here the CDR3 reads CSAAGDLDTEAFF. In DNA form, the CDR3 reads TGCAGTGCTGCAGGGGATCTGGACACTGAAGCTTTCTTT.